The 13 T cell receptor beta chains listed next were all sequenced from one sample in a study of T cells after yellow fever vaccination. From the 5' RACE reads, TCRdb called clonotypes with MiXCR, one entry per CDR3 protein. The sample carries about 110,000 distinct CDR3 sequences, 8.4% recorded once. The starting material was CD8+ T cells sorted from PBMCs, obtained 45 days after the yellow fever booster vaccination. Receptors were obtained from a man aged 25 to 40 who received the YFV17D yellow fever vaccine.

This clonotype appeared many times. The chain joins TRBV3-1 to TRBJ2-1, with D possibly matching TRBD2 (5 bases). V was cut by 0 bases and J by 4 bases, with 13 bases left in between. The CDR3 has 16 residues. The germline V gene encodes CDR1 LGHDT and CDR2 YNNKEL (reference sequence). This chain's CDR3 is CASSQEGGRSYNEQFF. The CDR3 DNA is TGTGCCAGCAGCCAAGAAGGCGGGCGCTCATACAATGAGCAGTTCTTC.

There are many counts of this clonotype. The chain has TRBV4-3 and TRBJ1-1; D possibly corresponds to TRBD1 (5 bases). V was pared by 1 base and J by 11 bases, with 14 bases between. The germline gives CDR1 LGHNA, CDR2 YSLEER. CDR3 length: 13 amino acids. The CDR3 region is CASSQVERGEAFF. The DNA of the CDR3 is TGCGCCAGCAGCCAAGTGGAAAGAGGGGAGGCTTTCTTT.

V and J are TRBV4-1 and TRBJ2-7; D is possibly TRBD1 or TRBD2 (5 bases each). The germline V and J ends were trimmed by 1 base and 3 bases, with 25 bases remaining between them. Per germline, CDR1 MGHRA and CDR2 YSYEKL. This CDR3 region has 19 residues. The DNA for the CDR3 is TGCGCCAGCAGCCAAGTTCTGGGACCTAAAGGAGTACACCACTACGAGCAGTACTTC. Protein product: CASSQVLGPKGVHHYEQYF.

The chain couples TRBV7-2 to TRBJ2-7; 10 bases agree with TRBD1. This CDR3 is 14 amino acids long. With 6 bases clipped from V and 4 bases from J, the junction kept 6 bases outside the gene matches. Germline values: CDR1 SGHTA, CDR2 FQGNSA. CDR3 coding DNA: TGTGCCAGCAGATGGGACAGGGGTTGGTACGAGCAGTACTTC. The encoded protein is CASRWDRGWYEQYF.

This clonotype was counted at least ten times. The rearrangement uses TRBV28 and TRBJ2-7; TRBD2 matches 9 bases. The CDR3 extends over 16 amino acids. V was pared by 7 bases and J by 2 bases, with 12 bases of the junction left unmatched. Germline CDR1 and CDR2: MDHEN and SYDVKM. The CDR3 protein is CASTLPGASGTYEQYF. In nucleotides, the CDR3 is TGTGCCAGCACTCTGCCCGGGGCTAGCGGGACCTACGAGCAGTACTTC.

Details on this clonotype: A read error is possible here, since a much larger clone lies one base away. This CDR3 is CASSQGLVQGGETQYF. The CDR3 coding sequence is TGTGCCAGCAGCCAAGGGCTGGTACAGGGAGGTGAGACCCAGTACTTC. The chain employs TRBV3-1 and TRBJ2-5; D could derive from TRBD1 or TRBD2 (6 bases each). CDR1 is LGHDT, CDR2 YNNKEL, per germline (reference sequence). CDR3 length: 16 residues. The V gene lost 1 base and the J gene lost 5 bases, with 17 bases spanning the gap.

In its sample, this clonotype was seen many times. V usage is TRBV29-1 and J usage is TRBJ2-1, with D hard to call. The CDR3 consists of 10 residues. V was trimmed by 3 bases and J by 7 bases, leaving 4 bases between them. Germline CDR1 reads SQVTM; CDR2 reads ANQGSEA. The CDR3 region is CSVDTNEQFF. The CDR3 coding sequence is TGCAGCGTTGACACGAATGAGCAGTTCTTC.

This clonotype was detected ten times or more. The V gene is TRBV20-1, the J gene TRBJ2-7, with TRBD1 as a possible D gene (5 bases). CDR1 and CDR2 (germline): DFQATT, SNEGSKA (reference sequence). Deletions cut 0 bases from V and 2 bases from J, with 11 bases between. The CDR3 extends over 14 amino acids. The chain's CDR3 is CSARDPDRPYEQYF. The CDR3 coding sequence is TGCAGTGCTAGAGATCCCGACAGACCCTACGAGCAGTACTTC.

The chain carries TRBV3-1 and TRBJ2-7; D is unresolved. The germline V and J ends were trimmed by 1 base and 4 bases, with 14 bases remaining between them. The germline V gene encodes CDR1 LGHDT and CDR2 YNNKEL (reference sequence). The CDR3 runs to 15 residues. In DNA form, the CDR3 reads TGTGCCAGCAGCCAAGGACACCCCTCTCTGTACGAGCAGTACTTC. Its translation is CASSQGHPSLYEQYF.

A few counts support this clonotype. The chain has TRBV7-9 and TRBJ2-7; no reliable D call. Germline CDR1 is SEHNR and CDR2 is FQNEAQ (reference sequence). V was cut by 10 bases and J by 1 base, with 11 bases left in between. The CDR3 is 12 amino acids. Here the CDR3 DNA reads TGTGCCATCCTCGACGGATCCTACGAGCAGTACTTC. Translation: CAILDGSYEQYF.

At least ten counts were recorded for this clonotype. The chain employs TRBV4-3 and TRBJ2-1, with D possibly matching TRBD1 (6 bases). The V end lost 1 base, the J end lost 4 bases, and 8 bases lay between the germline ends. Germline values: CDR1 LGHNA, CDR2 YSLEER. The CDR3 consists of 14 residues. In DNA, the CDR3 is TGCGCCAGCAGCCAAGTCCAGGGGTACAATGAGCAGTTCTTC. Translation gives CASSQVQGYNEQFF.

This clonotype was detected ten times or more. This chain uses TRBV9 with TRBJ2-5; 7 positions match TRBD2. The CDR3 has 16 residues. Germline CDR1 SGDLS, CDR2 YYNGEE. V shed 0 bases and J 5 bases; nucleotides not matched to a gene: 10. CDR3 nucleotides: TGTGCCAGCAGCGTAGCTGGCGGGAGCGTGGTCGAGACCCAGTACTTC. It is translated as CASSVAGGSVVETQYF.

This clonotype has at least ten counts. The chain carries TRBV15 and TRBJ2-2, with D possibly called TRBD1 or TRBD2 (5 bases each). V dropped 3 bases and J dropped 8 bases, with 13 bases sitting between them. Germline CDR1 and CDR2: LNHNV and YYDKDF (reference sequence). This CDR3 spans 14 amino acids. Here the CDR3 reads CATSSFRDRGELFF. In nucleotides, the CDR3 is TGTGCCACCAGCAGTTTCCGGGACCGAGGGGAGCTGTTTTTT.